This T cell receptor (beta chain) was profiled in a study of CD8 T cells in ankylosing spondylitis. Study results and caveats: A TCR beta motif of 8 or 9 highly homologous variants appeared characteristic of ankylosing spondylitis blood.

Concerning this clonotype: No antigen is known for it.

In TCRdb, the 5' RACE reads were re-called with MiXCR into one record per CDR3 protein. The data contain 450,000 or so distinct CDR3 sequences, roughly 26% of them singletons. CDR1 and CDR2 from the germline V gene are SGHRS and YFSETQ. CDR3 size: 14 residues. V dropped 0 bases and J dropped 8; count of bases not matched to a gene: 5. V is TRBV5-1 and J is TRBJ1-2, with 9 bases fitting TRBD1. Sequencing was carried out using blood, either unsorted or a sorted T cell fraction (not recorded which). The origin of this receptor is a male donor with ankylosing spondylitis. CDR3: CASSLGDREKGYTF. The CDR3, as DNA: TGCGCCAGCAGCTTGGGGGACAGGGAAAAAGGCTACACCTTC.